The 31 T cell receptor beta chains listed next were all sequenced from one sample in a study of blood T cell repertoires in COVID-19. TCRdb's copy holds only in-frame clones and misses some; the assay was immunoSEQ multiplex PCR. The table includes under 65,000 clones, around nine tenths detected once. What was sequenced was peripheral blood. The origin of the receptors is a man aged 80 or over with acute or convalescent COVID-19.

The J gene is TRBJ2-4, the V gene TRBV6-6; the match to TRBD2 covers 8 bases. J was trimmed by 7 bases and V by 0 bases; bases with no gene match: 8. The CDR3 sequence is 16 residues long. CDR1 and CDR2 (germline): MNHNY, SVGAGI (reference sequence). The CDR3 loop reads CASSYSSGGVWNIQYF. The CDR3 DNA follows: TGTGCCAGCAGTTACTCGAGCGGGGGCGTTTGGAACATTCAGTACTTC.

The chain links TRBV6-5 to TRBJ1-1; tentative D call: TRBD1 (5 bases). The germline V and J ends were trimmed by 10 bases and 1 base, with 16 bases remaining between them. CDR3 length: 14 residues. Germline CDR1 and CDR2: MNHEY and SVGAGI. In DNA, the CDR3 is TGTGCCACCCAAGCAGCGGGGACGAACACTGAAGCTTTCTTT. Encoded protein: CATQAAGTNTEAFF.

This chain uses TRBV30 with TRBJ1-3, with 7 bases matching TRBD1. This CDR3 comprises 15 residues. Germline values: CDR1 GTSNPN, CDR2 SVGIG (reference sequence). The junction had 3 bases not matched to a gene; V was cut back by 1 base and J by 0 bases. The chain's CDR3 is CAWSGGQSSGNTIYF. DNA of the CDR3: TGTGCCTGGAGTGGGGGACAGAGCTCTGGAAACACCATATATTTT.

In this sample, this clone turned up once. The CDR3 DNA is TGTGCCAGCAGCCCACGGACAGGGGGATTTGAAAAACTGTTTTTT. Its protein product is CASSPRTGGFEKLFF. The chain uses TRBV7-9 and TRBJ1-4; 10 nucleotides agree with TRBD1. This CDR3 comprises 15 residues. Germline CDR1 reads SEHNR; CDR2 reads FQNEAQ (reference sequence). Trimming at V came to 5 bases and at J to 7 bases, leaving 7 bases not matched to a gene. The full variable domain, in which reference TRBV7-9 and TRBJ1-4 provide the parts outside the CDR3, is DTGVSQNPRHKITKRGQNVTFRCDPISEHNRLYWYRQTLGQGPEFLTYFQNEAQLEKSRLLSDRFSAERPKGSFSTLEIQRTEQGDSAMYLCASSPRTGGFEKLFFGSGTQLSVL.

V usage is TRBV5-1 and J usage is TRBJ1-3, with 9 bases identical to TRBD1. V shed 4 bases, J shed 1 base, and the junction held 6 bases outside the gene matches. Germline values: CDR1 SGHRS, CDR2 YFSETQ. CDR3 size: 16 residues. The CDR3 here is CASSAGQGMSGNTIYF. The CDR3 coding sequence is TGCGCCAGCAGCGCTGGACAGGGGATGTCTGGAAACACCATATATTTT.

V usage is TRBV30 and J usage is TRBJ1-5, with TRBD1 matching over 8 bases. The CDR3 loop spans 17 amino acids. CDR1 is GTSNPN and CDR2 is SVGIG in the germline V gene (reference sequence). Unmatched junction bases numbered 13, after V lost 2 bases and J lost 4 bases. The CDR3 loop is CAWSKGVLGQGNQPQHF. The CDR3 DNA reads TGTGCCTGGAGTAAAGGGGTTCTCGGACAGGGAAATCAGCCCCAGCATTTT.

This rearrangement joins TRBV30 to TRBJ1-5, with 9 bases identical to TRBD1. The germline V gene encodes CDR1 GTSNPN and CDR2 SVGIG (reference sequence). This CDR3 comprises 15 residues. Trimming removed 3 bases from V and 6 bases from J; junction bases left unmatched: 9. CDR3 sequence reads: CAWSGWGQGPQPQHF. The CDR3, as DNA: TGTGCCTGGAGCGGATGGGGACAGGGTCCTCAGCCCCAGCATTTT. Together with reference TRBV30 and TRBJ1-5, the CDR3 gives the full variable domain: SQTIHQWPATLVQPVGSPLSLECTVEGTSNPNLYWYRQAAGRGLQLLFYSVGIGQISSEVPQNLSASRPQDRQFILSSKKLLLSDSGFYLCAWSGWGQGPQPQHFGDGTRLSIL.

The J gene is TRBJ1-6, the V gene TRBV11-1; D perhaps matches TRBD1 (5 bases). This CDR3 is 16 amino acids long. V lost 4 bases and J lost 9, with 19 bases in between. Looked up from germline, CDR1 is SGHAT and CDR2 is FQDESV (reference sequence). CDR3 nucleotides: TGTGCCAGCAGCTCTGTCGACAGAAGGGGCGTTTCACCCCTCCACTTT. Amino acid sequence: CASSSVDRRGVSPLHF.

The V call is TRBV11-2, the J call TRBJ2-1, with a tentative D call TRBD1 (8 bases). The CDR3 is 15 amino acids. V was clipped by 2 bases and J by 9 bases, with 17 bases between them. CDR1 SGHAT and CDR2 FQNNGV come from the germline V gene. CDR3 DNA: TGTGCCAGCAGCTTATTACAGGGGGGGGAAGGTGAGCAGTTCTTC. Its protein is CASSLLQGGEGEQFF.

The V gene is TRBV19, the J gene TRBJ1-2, with D perhaps matching TRBD1 (6 bases). V dropped 5 bases and J dropped 8 bases, with 15 bases sitting between them. The CDR3 loop spans 13 amino acids. Germline CDR1 is LNHDA and CDR2 is SQIVND (reference sequence). CDR3 in amino acids: CASSATGRPGYTF. CDR3 nucleotide sequence: TGTGCCAGTAGTGCGACAGGCCGGCCCGGCTACACCTTC.

V usage is TRBV6-6 and J usage is TRBJ2-5; TRBD2 matches 13 bases. CDR3 length: 16 residues. Germline CDR1 reads MNHNY; CDR2 reads SVGAGI (reference sequence). Trimming cost V 6 bases and J 7 bases; bases outside gene matches: 11. The CDR3 DNA reads TGTGCCAGCAGAACCCCGGGACTAGCGGGGCCCGGGACCCAGTACTTC. Translating it yields CASRTPGLAGPGTQYF.

This clone came up once. The chain recombines TRBV3-1 (or the pseudogene TRBV3-2) with TRBJ2-7, with TRBD1 as a possible D gene (5 bases). Trimming stripped 7 bases from V and 7 bases from J, with 11 bases between. The CDR3 contains 11 residues. The germline V gene encodes CDR1 LGHDT and CDR2 YNNKEL (reference sequence). CDR3 coding DNA: TGTGCCAGCATGATGGGGCGTGAGCAGTACTTC. As protein: CASMMGREQYF.

This rearrangement joins TRBV5-1 to TRBJ2-3, with a possible D match to TRBD2 (6 bases). The CDR3 extends over 15 amino acids. Trimming cost V 6 bases and J 1 base, with 15 bases left between them. Germline CDR1 SGHRS, CDR2 YFSETQ. Here the CDR3 DNA reads TGCGCCAGCACCCTGTGGGGGGTGGGCACAGATACGCAGTATTTT. Translation gives CASTLWGVGTDTQYF.

The rearrangement links TRBV11-2 to TRBJ1-2; D is ambiguous. The V and J ends lost 0 bases and 0 bases respectively, with 5 bases between them. Germline V gene data show CDR1 as SGHAT and CDR2 as FQNNGV. This CDR3 region has 14 residues. The CDR3 sequence is CASSLDRTNYGYTF. For the CDR3, the DNA is TGTGCCAGCAGCTTAGACAGGACTAACTATGGCTACACCTTC.

The gene calls are TRBV7-2 and TRBJ1-3, with TRBD1 identical over 11 bases. Germline CDR1 reads SGHTA; CDR2 reads FQGNSA. Losses at the gene ends were 3 bases for V and 2 bases for J; bases not matched to a gene: 3. The CDR3 is 16 residues long. DNA of the CDR3: TGTGCCAGCAGCTTCGGGACAGGGGGGACTGGAAACACCATATATTTT. Encoded protein: CASSFGTGGTGNTIYF.

This clone has only a few counts. The rearrangement uses TRBV2 and TRBJ2-7; TRBD1 matches 8 bases. J was trimmed by 0 bases and V by 4 bases; bases with no gene match: 5. CDR3 length equals 15 residues. Germline loops: CDR1 SNHLY, CDR2 FYNNEI. The CDR3 protein is CASSAGDRYSYEQYF. In DNA, the CDR3 is TGTGCCAGCAGTGCTGGGGACAGGTACTCCTACGAGCAGTACTTC.

The rearrangement links TRBV13 to TRBJ1-6; 9 bases align to TRBD1. CDR1 PRHDT and CDR2 FYEKMQ come from the germline V gene (reference sequence). This CDR3 spans 14 amino acids. The J segment lost 11 bases and the V segment lost 5 bases, leaving 7 bases of the junction unmatched. CDR3 amino acids: CASSPRTGVPPLHF. The CDR3 DNA reads as TGTGCCAGCAGCCCCCGGACAGGGGTTCCACCCCTCCACTTT.

The chain carries TRBV5-1 and TRBJ2-7; D is perhaps TRBD1 (5 bases). This CDR3 has 14 amino acids. Trimming shortened V by 4 bases and J by 2 bases, and 13 bases separated the two germline ends. Looked up from germline, CDR1 is SGHRS and CDR2 is YFSETQ. As DNA, the CDR3 is TGCGCCAGCAGCATACAGGTGGCAACCTACGAGCAGTACTTC. Translated: CASSIQVATYEQYF. Complete variable domain (other parts from reference TRBV5-1 and TRBJ2-7): KAGVTQTPRYLIKTRGQQVTLSCSPISGHRSVSWYQQTPGQGLQFLFEYFSETQRNKGNFPGRFSGRQFSNSRSEMNVSTLELGDSALYLCASSIQVATYEQYFGPGTRLTVT.

The chain employs TRBV19 and TRBJ2-1; 7 bases agree with TRBD1. CDR1 and CDR2 (germline): LNHDA, SQIVND (reference sequence). The CDR3 contains 15 residues. After removal of 1 base from V and 4 bases from J, the junction contained 4 bases not matched to a gene. CDR3 sequence: CASSIGQGRYNEQFF. The CDR3 nucleotides read TGTGCCAGTAGTATAGGACAGGGAAGGTACAATGAGCAGTTCTTC.

The genes are TRBV15 and TRBJ2-1, with TRBD2 identical over 10 bases. Germline V gives CDR1 LNHNV, CDR2 YYDKDF (reference sequence). Losses at the gene ends were 1 base for V and 8 bases for J; bases not matched to a gene: 14. The CDR3 contains 18 residues. The CDR3 sequence: CATSRGSLSGGSWDEQFF. In DNA, the CDR3 is TGTGCCACCAGCAGAGGCTCCCTTAGCGGGGGGTCTTGGGATGAGCAGTTCTTC.

The chain links TRBV28 to TRBJ1-5, with 9 bases matching TRBD1. Germline V gene data show CDR1 as MDHEN and CDR2 as SYDVKM. The CDR3 consists of 15 residues. Unmatched junction bases numbered 6, after V lost 5 bases and J lost 4 bases. The DNA of the CDR3 is TGTGCCAGCAGTACCGGGACAGGGAGAAATCAGCCCCAGCATTTT. The encoded protein is CASSTGTGRNQPQHF. Variable domain in full (rest from reference TRBV28 and TRBJ1-5): DVKVTQSSRYLVKRTGEKVFLECVQDMDHENMFWYRQDPGLGLRLIYFSYDVKMKEKGDIPEGYSVSREKKERFSLILESASTNQTSMYLCASSTGTGRNQPQHFGDGTRLSIL.

The rearrangement links TRBV4-2 to TRBJ2-7; weak D call: TRBD1 (6 bases). V was pared by 1 base and J by 3 bases, with 16 bases between. The germline CDR1 and CDR2 sequences are LGHNA and YNFKEQ. There are 16 residues in the CDR3. DNA for the CDR3: TGTGCCAGCAGCCAAGGAGGTGGGACACTGATCTACGAGCAGTACTTC. Translation: CASSQGGGTLIYEQYF.

In its sample, this clone was seen once. The chain employs TRBV6-5 and TRBJ2-7, with a possible D match to TRBD1 (6 bases). CDR1 and CDR2 (germline): MNHEY, SVGAGI. The CDR3 is made up of 14 amino acids. Between the trimmed V and J ends, which lost 1 base and 6 bases, there was a span of 13 bases. This CDR3 reads CASSYLGAESEQYF. The DNA for the CDR3 is TGTGCCAGCAGTTACTTGGGGGCTGAAAGCGAGCAGTACTTC.

The chain carries TRBV29-1 and TRBJ2-1; 8 bases match TRBD1. The junction had 4 bases not matched to a gene; V was cut back by 7 bases and J by 5 bases. This CDR3 is built from 12 residues. Germline lookup yields CDR1 SQVTM and CDR2 ANQGSEA. The DNA for the CDR3 is TGCAGCGCCTCGGACAGGGACAATGAGCAGTTCTTC. Residues: CSASDRDNEQFF.

This clone was counted a few times. The chain carries TRBV6-2 or TRBV6-3 and TRBJ1-5, with D maybe TRBD1 (6 bases). This CDR3 has 14 residues. V was shortened by 6 bases and J by 10 bases, with 19 bases between the two germline ends. The V gene's germline CDR1 is MNHEY and CDR2 SVGEGT. DNA of the CDR3: TGTGCCAGCAGCTCCCCAGGGGAGGGGGTACCCCAGCATTTT. Its translation: CASSSPGEGVPQHF.

This clone occurred once. The CDR3 bases are TGTGCCAGCAGGGAGTGGACAGGGTATAACTATGGCTACACCTTC. This codes for CASREWTGYNYGYTF. The chain uses TRBV5-6 and TRBJ1-2; 8 nucleotides agree with TRBD1. The V gene's germline CDR1 is SGHDT and CDR2 YYEEEE. With V trimmed by 5 bases and J by 1 base, 7 bases remained unmatched. This CDR3 region has 15 residues.

The V call is TRBV5-1, the J call TRBJ2-2; D not resolved. Germline CDR1 SGHRS, CDR2 YFSETQ. The germline V and J ends were trimmed by 2 bases and 6 bases, with 8 bases remaining between them. The CDR3 sequence is 13 residues long. CDR3 amino acids: CASSFLYSGELFF. The CDR3 DNA is TGCGCCAGCAGCTTTTTGTACTCCGGGGAGCTGTTTTTT.

This clone appeared once. The CDR3 loop reads CAWSRGLGTGELFF. CDR3 nucleotides: TGTGCCTGGAGTCGGGGACTCGGCACCGGGGAGCTGTTTTTT. The genes are TRBV30 and TRBJ2-2, with D possibly matching TRBD2 (6 bases). Trimming pared 2 bases from V and 4 bases from J, leaving 11 bases between. The CDR3 consists of 14 residues. Germline CDR1 and CDR2: GTSNPN and SVGIG (reference sequence).

The chain links TRBV27 to TRBJ1-1, with D tentatively TRBD1 (6 bases). Germline V gene data show CDR1 as MNHEY and CDR2 as SMNVEV (reference sequence). V shed 5 bases and J shed 5 bases, with 12 bases lying between them. This CDR3 comprises 13 residues. CDR3 sequence (DNA): TGTGCCAGCAGTAGCTACAGGGTAACTGAAGCTTTCTTT. Translating gives CASSSYRVTEAFF.

This rearrangement joins TRBV12-5 to TRBJ2-7; unclear D gene. The CDR3 spans 11 residues. From germline, CDR1 is LGHNT and CDR2 FRNRAP. V was trimmed by 4 bases and J by 4 bases, leaving 5 bases between them. CDR3 amino acids: CASGSGYEQYF. In DNA form, the CDR3 reads TGTGCTAGTGGTTCCGGGTACGAGCAGTACTTC.

This rearrangement joins TRBV3-1 (or the pseudogene TRBV3-2) to TRBJ1-1; tentatively, D is TRBD1 (6 bases). The V gene lost 2 bases and the J gene lost 4 bases, with 11 bases spanning the gap. The germline V gene encodes CDR1 LGHDT and CDR2 YNNKEL (reference sequence). The CDR3 contains 14 residues. The CDR3 region is CASSQQGMGTEAFF. In DNA form, the CDR3 reads TGTGCCAGCAGCCAACAGGGGATGGGCACTGAAGCTTTCTTT.